The clone carrying this TCR beta chain turned up a few times. Its antigen is currently unknown. This sample is drawn from a study of T cells in Graves' hyperthyroidism and ophthalmopathy. The V gene's germline CDR1 is SGHTA and CDR2 FQGTGA. The CDR3 totals 17 residues. V was trimmed by 3 bases and J by 6 bases, leaving 23 bases between them. Amplified TCR beta CDR3 regions derived from RNA transcripts. A set of HTBI primers served as the primers for a first-round RT-PCR of the TCR CDR3. TCRdb recomputed calls from the multiplex PCR reads with MiXCR, one row per CDR3 protein. The data show about 380,000 distinct CDR3 sequences, approximately 18% seen once. Study results and limitations: In validation, the model predicted ophthalmopathy. These predictions came a median roughly six months before onset.

The chain recombines TRBV7-3 with TRBJ1-2, with a weak D call TRBD1 (6 bases). The sequence was obtained from a man between 18 and 35 years old with Graves' ophthalmopathy. The sequenced material came from blood. In DNA, the CDR3 is TGTGCCAGCAGCTTTTTCGGGGGGGCAGGGTGGTTCCATGGCTACACCTTC. It yields the protein CASSFFGGAGWFHGYTF. The whole variable domain, filled in from reference TRBV7-3 and TRBJ1-2, reads GAGVSQTPSNKVTEKGKYVELRCDPISGHTALYWYRQSLGQGPEFLIYFQGTGAADDSGLPNDRFFAVRPEGSVSTLKIQRTERGDSAVYLCASSFFGGAGWFHGYTFGSGTRLTVV.